The 31 T cell receptor beta chains below come from one sample, sequenced in a study of OX40 agonist ivuxolimab in advanced cancers. Using immunoSEQ multiplex PCR, the repertoire was profiled, and TCRdb retains in-frame clones only, with some absent. The sample has 55,000 to 95,000 clones; 85% to 90% are singletons. The sample was CD4+ or CD8+ T cells sorted from blood, taken in a trial of the OX40 agonist ivuxolimab. The receptor source for this set is an adult with an advanced solid tumor such as melanoma, head and neck, liver or kidney cancer.

This clone has just one count. V gene TRBV28 combines with J gene TRBJ1-2; no reliable D call. This CDR3 region has 12 residues. Germline loops: CDR1 MDHEN, CDR2 SYDVKM. The V end was cut by 8 bases, the J end by 1 base, with 8 bases between. The CDR3 reads CASEGINYGYTF. The CDR3 DNA follows: TGTGCCAGCGAAGGAATTAACTATGGCTACACCTTC.

Here the CDR3 DNA reads TGTGCCAGCAGCTCCCACAGGGGTAGCTCCTACGAGCAGTACTTC. Encoded protein: CASSSHRGSSYEQYF. The chain recombines TRBV7-9 with TRBJ2-7; TRBD1 matches 7 bases. CDR3 length equals 15 residues. V lost 4 bases to trimming and J lost 0 bases; unmatched junction nucleotides: 6. Germline-derived CDR1 and CDR2 are SEHNR and FQNEAQ (reference sequence).

The chain carries TRBV5-1 and TRBJ2-1; a possible D gene is TRBD1 (7 bases). This CDR3 spans 14 amino acids. V dropped 3 bases and J dropped 13 bases, with 20 bases sitting between them. Germline values: CDR1 SGHRS, CDR2 YFSETQ. The CDR3 protein is CASSWREDRTVQFF. The DNA for the CDR3 is TGCGCCAGCAGCTGGAGGGAGGACAGGACCGTTCAGTTCTTC.

The sample holds a few counts of this clone. The chain is built from TRBV10-3 and TRBJ2-5; D is unresolved. Germline V gene sequence: CDR1 ENHRY, CDR2 SYGVKD. CDR3 length: 13 residues. Trimming cost V 7 bases and J 1 base, with 10 bases left between them. CDR3 DNA sequence: TGTGCCATCAATGCGGACCCCCAAGAGACCCAGTACTTC. It codes for CAINADPQETQYF.

The rearrangement joins TRBV9 to TRBJ1-1; D gene uncertain. The CDR3 is made up of 13 amino acids. V lost 4 bases, J lost 3 bases, and 10 bases lay in between. Germline CDR1 is SGDLS and CDR2 is YYNGEE. CDR3 bases: TGTGCCAGCAGCCCCCGGCCTGACACTGAAGCTTTCTTT. It encodes CASSPRPDTEAFF.

The V gene is TRBV6-5, the J gene TRBJ1-5; TRBD1 agrees at 10 bases. Trimming at V came to 8 bases and at J to 7 bases, leaving 8 bases not matched to a gene. Germline V gene sequence: CDR1 MNHEY, CDR2 SVGAGI. The CDR3 has 14 residues. The CDR3 nucleotides read TGTGCCAGCTCGACAGGGGGCTGGGGCCAGCCCCAGCATTTT. Its translation: CASSTGGWGQPQHF.

V gene TRBV7-2 combines with J gene TRBJ2-1; the match to TRBD2 covers 12 bases. V was pared by 5 bases and J by 4 bases, with 3 bases of the junction left unmatched. There are 15 residues in the CDR3. Germline-derived CDR1 and CDR2 are SGHTA and FQGNSA. The CDR3 nucleotides are TGTGCCAGCAGCGTGACTAGCGGGAGTTACAATGAGCAGTTCTTC. Translation: CASSVTSGSYNEQFF.

CDR3 sequence: CASGEGPPDTQYF. The CDR3 nucleotides are TGCGCCAGCGGAGAGGGCCCCCCGGATACGCAGTATTTT. The chain couples TRBV4-1 to TRBJ2-3; perhaps TRBD2 as D (5 bases). Germline V lookup: CDR1 MGHRA, CDR2 YSYEKL. The CDR3 is 13 amino acids. V was trimmed by 8 bases and J by 6 bases, leaving 15 bases between them.

The chain has TRBV25-1 and TRBJ1-6, with D unclear. The CDR3 contains 15 residues. CDR1 MGHDK and CDR2 SYGVNS come from the germline V gene. Trimming shortened V by 2 bases and J by 9 bases, and 14 bases separated the two germline ends. The CDR3 region is CASSETLLLGSPLHF. The CDR3 coding sequence is TGTGCCAGCAGTGAAACTCTCCTATTGGGTTCACCCCTCCACTTT.

The rearrangement uses TRBV30 and TRBJ2-3; D unclear. V shed 4 bases and J shed 0 bases, with 11 bases lying between them. CDR1 is GTSNPN and CDR2 is SVGIG in the germline V gene (reference sequence). The CDR3 loop spans 14 amino acids. Written as DNA, the CDR3 is TGTGCCTGGACCTCGACAAGGAGCACAGATACGCAGTATTTT. Translation: CAWTSTRSTDTQYF. Combining the CDR3 with reference TRBV30 and TRBJ2-3 gives the whole variable domain SQTIHQWPATLVQPVGSPLSLECTVEGTSNPNLYWYRQAAGRGLQLLFYSVGIGQISSEVPQNLSASRPQDRQFILSSKKLLLSDSGFYLCAWTSTRSTDTQYFGPGTRLTVL.

This chain links TRBV5-1 with TRBJ2-1; 7 bases match TRBD2. The germline gives CDR1 SGHRS, CDR2 YFSETQ. The CDR3 extends over 17 amino acids. V dropped 0 bases and J dropped 4; count of bases not matched to a gene: 10. For the CDR3, the DNA is TGCGCCAGCAGCTTGGCTAGCGGCGAGCGGACTTACAATGAGCAGTTCTTC. It encodes CASSLASGERTYNEQFF.

The chain is built from TRBV30 and TRBJ2-4, with D maybe TRBD2 (5 bases). The CDR3 runs 13 residues. V lost 0 bases to trimming and J lost 8 bases, with 11 bases between them. Germline V CDR1 and CDR2: GTSNPN, SVGIG (reference sequence). The CDR3 bases are TGTGCCTGGAGTGTCCGGGGTGGGGACATTCAGTACTTC. It codes for CAWSVRGGDIQYF.

V gene TRBV5-1 combines with J gene TRBJ2-7, with D possibly being TRBD1 (5 bases). Trimming took 4 bases from V and 2 from J, leaving 19 bases between them. Germline assignment: CDR1 SGHRS and CDR2 YFSETQ. This CDR3 spans 16 amino acids. CDR3 sequence reads: CASSPWKGDAAYEQYF. The CDR3 DNA reads TGCGCCAGCAGCCCCTGGAAAGGGGATGCGGCCTACGAGCAGTACTTC.

V gene TRBV5-1 combines with J gene TRBJ2-3; D is unclear. CDR3 length: 14 amino acids. Trimming shortened V by 0 bases and J by 2 bases, and 7 bases separated the two germline ends. Germline V lookup: CDR1 SGHRS, CDR2 YFSETQ. The CDR3 sequence is CASSLGRPTDTQYF. The DNA of the CDR3 is TGCGCCAGCAGCTTGGGTAGGCCCACAGATACGCAGTATTTT.

V and J are TRBV6-5 and TRBJ2-4; 8 bases agree with TRBD1. There are 15 residues in the CDR3. V was pared by 8 bases and J by 0 bases, with 6 bases of the junction left unmatched. Germline CDR1 MNHEY, CDR2 SVGAGI. The CDR3 here is CASSDRGLAKNIQYF. CDR3 nucleotides: TGTGCCAGCTCCGACAGGGGACTAGCCAAAAACATTCAGTACTTC.

The chain links TRBV5-1 to TRBJ2-1; 7 positions agree with TRBD1. After removal of 2 bases from V and 9 bases from J, the junction contained 2 bases not matched to a gene. The CDR3 totals 12 residues. CDR1 and CDR2 from the germline V gene are SGHRS and YFSETQ. The DNA of the CDR3 is TGCGCCAGCAGCTTCAACAGGGGTGAGCAGTTCTTC. Encoded protein: CASSFNRGEQFF.

In its sample, this clone was seen a few times. At one end the junction does not follow the germline gene, possibly because of a read error. The chain uses TRBV4-1 and TRBJ1-4, with TRBD1 as a possible D gene (5 bases). Germline CDR1 reads MGHRA; CDR2 reads YSYEKL. CDR3 length: 21 amino acids. The CDR3 nucleotides are TGCGCCAGCAGTCAAGATAGGAGAAGCCCCGCGCAGGGTGCAACTAATGAAAAACTGTTTTTT. Its translation is CASSQDRRSPAQGATNEKLFF.

The chain uses TRBV5-1 and TRBJ2-3, with D possibly matching TRBD2 (5 bases). The CDR3 extends over 14 amino acids. V lost 5 bases, J lost 2 bases, and 12 bases lay in between. The germline V gene has CDR1 SGHRS and CDR2 YFSETQ. CDR3 protein: CASSFAGITDTQYF. CDR3 DNA sequence: TGCGCCAGCAGTTTTGCGGGTATCACAGATACGCAGTATTTT.

Comment on this clone: Other DNA sequences in the same sample also yield this CDR3. The V gene is TRBV9, the J gene TRBJ1-1; possibly TRBD1 for D (5 bases). CDR1 is SGDLS, CDR2 YYNGEE, per germline. The V gene lost 4 bases and the J gene lost 4 bases, with 11 bases spanning the gap. The CDR3 contains 13 residues. In DNA form, the CDR3 reads TGTGCCAGCAGCTGGGGCGACGGCACTGAAGCTTTCTTT. Amino acids: CASSWGDGTEAFF.

The V gene is TRBV6-4, the J gene TRBJ2-1; no definite D call. The CDR3 is made up of 15 amino acids. In germline, CDR1 is MRHNA, CDR2 SNTAGT. Trimming left V 4 bases short and J 0 bases short, with 10 bases between. CDR3 DNA sequence: TGTGCCAGCAGTGTCGGGCCGAGCTCCTACAATGAGCAGTTCTTC. It translates to CASSVGPSSYNEQFF.

The chain employs TRBV20-1 and TRBJ2-3; 10 nucleotides line up with TRBD2. Germline V CDR1 and CDR2: DFQATT, SNEGSKA (reference sequence). V was pared by 6 bases and J by 8 bases, with 2 bases of the junction left unmatched. This CDR3 contains 11 residues. The chain's CDR3 is CSALAGFTQYF. In nucleotides, the CDR3 is TGCAGTGCACTAGCGGGATTTACGCAGTATTTT.

About this clone itself: At the DNA level, this CDR3 is encoded by other sequences in the same sample as well. This chain joins TRBV27 and TRBJ1-5, with 8 bases fitting TRBD1. The germline gives CDR1 MNHEY, CDR2 SMNVEV (reference sequence). Germline trimming cut 2 bases from V and 4 bases from J; bases unmatched to any gene: 4. This CDR3 region has 15 residues. The DNA for the CDR3 is TGTGCCAGCAGTTTAGGTACAGGGGGGAATCAGCCCCAGCATTTT. Its protein product is CASSLGTGGNQPQHF.

V usage is TRBV2 and J usage is TRBJ2-7; maybe TRBD1 (5 bases). Germline V gene lookup returns CDR1 SNHLY and CDR2 FYNNEI. The germline V and J ends were trimmed by 9 bases and 1 base, with 19 bases remaining between them. This CDR3 comprises 15 residues. The CDR3 DNA is TGTGCCAGTATAGGCCTACTACAGGAATCCTACGAGCAGTACTTC. It specifies CASIGLLQESYEQYF.

This clone was seen only a few times. The chain is built from TRBV11-2 and TRBJ2-7, with D possibly matching TRBD1 (6 bases). Germline CDR1 reads SGHAT; CDR2 reads FQNNGV. The CDR3 runs to 14 residues. The V and J ends lost 5 bases and 4 bases respectively, with 15 bases between them. The CDR3 nucleotides are TGTGCCAGCAGCCTCCCGGGACAAATTTACGAGCAGTACTTC. Translation: CASSLPGQIYEQYF.

The chain uses TRBV7-8 and TRBJ2-5; the match to TRBD2 covers 10 bases. This CDR3 comprises 15 residues. V dropped 5 bases and J dropped 6; count of bases not matched to a gene: 9. The V gene's germline CDR1 is SGHVS and CDR2 FQNEAQ. CDR3 region: CASSPSGGAGQTQYF. The CDR3 DNA reads TGTGCCAGCAGCCCCAGCGGGGGGGCCGGTCAGACCCAGTACTTC.

The chain joins TRBV5-1 to TRBJ2-3, with a possible D match to TRBD2 (6 bases). Trimming removed 0 bases at V and 5 bases at J, with 10 bases between. The CDR3 has 14 amino acids. Per germline, CDR1 SGHRS and CDR2 YFSETQ. The CDR3 bases are TGCGCCAGCAGCTTGGCCGGGGAGGTAGATACGCAGTATTTT. Protein sequence: CASSLAGEVDTQYF.

This clone has just one count. The chain uses TRBV5-4 and TRBJ2-1; 9 nucleotides line up with TRBD2. Germline CDR1 SGHNT, CDR2 YYREEE (reference sequence). Trimming took 2 bases from V and 2 from J; bases not matched to a gene: 8. This CDR3 comprises 17 residues. CDR3 sequence: CASSFSRGGRAYNEQFF. The CDR3 nucleotides read TGTGCCAGCAGCTTCTCTAGGGGCGGGAGGGCCTACAATGAGCAGTTCTTC. Full variable domain (rest looked up from reference TRBV5-4 and TRBJ2-1): ETGVTQSPTHLIKTRGQQVTLRCSSQSGHNTVSWYQQALGQGPQFIFQYYREEENGRGNFPPRFSGLQFPNYSSELNVNALELDDSALYLCASSFSRGGRAYNEQFFGPGTRLTVL.

The V and J genes are TRBV5-5 and TRBJ1-2, with 7 bases that match TRBD1. Germline CDR1 is SGHKS and CDR2 is YYEKEE (reference sequence). The CDR3 loop spans 16 amino acids. The V segment lost 0 bases and the J segment 2 bases; nucleotides outside the gene matches: 7. The CDR3 bases are TGTGCCAGCAGCTTGGTAGGGGGCGCCGAAAACTATGGCTACACCTTC. This encodes CASSLVGGAENYGYTF. The full variable domain, in which reference TRBV5-5 and TRBJ1-2 provide the parts outside the CDR3, is DAGVTQSPTHLIKTRGQQVTLRCSPISGHKSVSWYQQVLGQGPQFIFQYYEKEERGRGNFPDRFSARQFPNYSSELNVNALLLGDSALYLCASSLVGGAENYGYTFGSGTRLTVV.

The rearrangement joins TRBV5-1 to TRBJ2-7; TRBD1 aligns across 7 bases. J lost 7 bases, V lost 2 bases, and 0 bases had no gene match. This CDR3 has 11 amino acids. From germline, CDR1 is SGHRS and CDR2 YFSETQ. CDR3 coding DNA: TGCGCCAGCAGCTTCAGGGGGGAGCAGTACTTC. The encoded protein is CASSFRGEQYF.

This chain uses TRBV29-1 with TRBJ2-5; D possibly uses TRBD1 or TRBD2 (5 bases each). Gene TRBJ2-7 matches the end of the DNA better, so the J call may be wrong. CDR1 SQVTM and CDR2 ANQGSEA come from the germline V gene. The CDR3 is 12 residues long. CDR3 sequence reads: CSVVRDRHEQYF. The CDR3 region has the DNA TGCAGCGTTGTTCGGGACCGTCACGAGCAGTACTTC.

V usage is TRBV7-9 and J usage is TRBJ2-7, with 9 bases lining up with TRBD2. The trim removed 8 bases at V and 3 bases at J, leaving 5 bases unmatched. The CDR3 length is 13 residues. Germline V gene data show CDR1 as SEHNR and CDR2 as FQNEAQ (reference sequence). As DNA, the CDR3 is TGTGCCAGCTCCTTAGCGGGAGACTACGAGCAGTACTTC. Translating it yields CASSLAGDYEQYF.